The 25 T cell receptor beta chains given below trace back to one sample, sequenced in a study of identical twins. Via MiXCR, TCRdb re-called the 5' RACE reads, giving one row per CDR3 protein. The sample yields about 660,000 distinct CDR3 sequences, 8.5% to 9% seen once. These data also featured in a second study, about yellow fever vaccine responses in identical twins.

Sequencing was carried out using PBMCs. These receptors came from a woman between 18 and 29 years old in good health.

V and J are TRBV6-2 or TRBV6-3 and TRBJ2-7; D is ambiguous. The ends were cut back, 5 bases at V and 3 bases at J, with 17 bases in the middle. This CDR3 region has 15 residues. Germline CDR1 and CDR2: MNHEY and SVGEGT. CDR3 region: CASSGEEDHVYEQYF. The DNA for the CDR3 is TGTGCCAGCAGTGGGGAAGAGGACCATGTCTACGAGCAGTACTTC.

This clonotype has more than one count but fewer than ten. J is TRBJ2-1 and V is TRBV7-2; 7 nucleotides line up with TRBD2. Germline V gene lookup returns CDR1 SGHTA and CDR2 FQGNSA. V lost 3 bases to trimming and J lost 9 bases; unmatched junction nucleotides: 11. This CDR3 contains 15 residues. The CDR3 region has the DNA TGTGCCAGCAGCTTCCGGGCGGGAGAGTCGGGTGAGCAGTTCTTC. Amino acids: CASSFRAGESGEQFF. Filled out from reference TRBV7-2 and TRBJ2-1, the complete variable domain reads GAGVSQSPSNKVTEKGKDVELRCDPISGHTALYWYRQSLGQGLEFLIYFQGNSAPDKSGLPSDRFSAERTGGSVSTLTIQRTQQEDSAVYLCASSFRAGESGEQFFGPGTRLTVL.

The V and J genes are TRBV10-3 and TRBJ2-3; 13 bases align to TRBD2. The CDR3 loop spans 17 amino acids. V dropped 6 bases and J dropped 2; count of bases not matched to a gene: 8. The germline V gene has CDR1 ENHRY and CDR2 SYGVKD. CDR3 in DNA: TGTGCCATCAGCAATACGGGACTAGCGGGACCCACAGATACGCAGTATTTT. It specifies CAISNTGLAGPTDTQYF.

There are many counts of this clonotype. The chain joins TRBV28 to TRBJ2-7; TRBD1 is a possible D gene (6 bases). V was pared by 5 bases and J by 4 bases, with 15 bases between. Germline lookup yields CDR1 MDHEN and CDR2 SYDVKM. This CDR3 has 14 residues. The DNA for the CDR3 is TGTGCCAGCAGTAGGGACCCCAGGGGTTACGAGCAGTACTTC. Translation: CASSRDPRGYEQYF.

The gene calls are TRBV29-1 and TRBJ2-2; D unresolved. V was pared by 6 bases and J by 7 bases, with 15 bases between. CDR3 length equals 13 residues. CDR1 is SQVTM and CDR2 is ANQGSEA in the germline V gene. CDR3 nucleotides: TGCAGCGTCGTCGGATCATATGGCGGGGAGCTGTTTTTT. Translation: CSVVGSYGGELFF.

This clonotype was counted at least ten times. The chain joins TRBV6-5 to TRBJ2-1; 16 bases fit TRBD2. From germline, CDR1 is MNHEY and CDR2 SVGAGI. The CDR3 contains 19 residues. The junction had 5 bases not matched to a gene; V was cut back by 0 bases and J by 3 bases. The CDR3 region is CASSYSGLAGGPFYNEQFF. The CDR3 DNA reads TGTGCCAGCAGTTACTCGGGACTAGCGGGAGGGCCTTTCTACAATGAGCAGTTCTTC.

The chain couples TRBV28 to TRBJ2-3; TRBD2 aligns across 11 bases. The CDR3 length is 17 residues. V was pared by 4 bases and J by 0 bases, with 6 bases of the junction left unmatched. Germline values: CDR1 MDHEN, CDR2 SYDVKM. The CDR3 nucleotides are TGTGCCAGCAGTTCCTCGGGACTAGCGGATAGCACAGATACGCAGTATTTT. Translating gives CASSSSGLADSTDTQYF.

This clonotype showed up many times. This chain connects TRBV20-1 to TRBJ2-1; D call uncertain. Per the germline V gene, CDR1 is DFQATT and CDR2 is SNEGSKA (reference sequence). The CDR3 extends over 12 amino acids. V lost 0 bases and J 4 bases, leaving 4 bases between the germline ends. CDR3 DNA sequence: TGCAGTGCTAGAGAGTCTTACAATGAGCAGTTCTTC. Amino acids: CSARESYNEQFF.

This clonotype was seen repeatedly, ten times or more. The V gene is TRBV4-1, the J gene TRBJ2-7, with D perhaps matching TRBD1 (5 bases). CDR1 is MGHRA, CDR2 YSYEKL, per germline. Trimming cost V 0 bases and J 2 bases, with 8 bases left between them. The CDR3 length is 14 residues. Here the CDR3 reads CASSQETGPYEQYF. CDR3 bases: TGCGCCAGCAGCCAAGAAACAGGCCCCTACGAGCAGTACTTC.

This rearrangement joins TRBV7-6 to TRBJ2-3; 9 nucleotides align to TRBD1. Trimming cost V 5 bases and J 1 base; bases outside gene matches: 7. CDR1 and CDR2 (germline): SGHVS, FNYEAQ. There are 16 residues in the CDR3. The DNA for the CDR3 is TGTGCCAGCAGCAACACAGGGGGCGAAGGCACAGATACGCAGTATTTT. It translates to CASSNTGGEGTDTQYF.

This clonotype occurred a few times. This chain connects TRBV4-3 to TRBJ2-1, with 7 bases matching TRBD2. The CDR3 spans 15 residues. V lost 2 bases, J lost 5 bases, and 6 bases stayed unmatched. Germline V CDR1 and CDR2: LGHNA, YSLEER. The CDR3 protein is CASSQSGTTNNEQFF. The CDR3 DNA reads TGCGCCAGCAGCCAATCCGGGACTACTAACAATGAGCAGTTCTTC.

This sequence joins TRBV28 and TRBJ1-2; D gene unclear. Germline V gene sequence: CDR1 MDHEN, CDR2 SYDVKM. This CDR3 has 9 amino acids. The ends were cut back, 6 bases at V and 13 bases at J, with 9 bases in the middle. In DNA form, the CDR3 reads TGTGCCAGCAGACCGCCCCTCACCTTC. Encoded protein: CASRPPLTF.

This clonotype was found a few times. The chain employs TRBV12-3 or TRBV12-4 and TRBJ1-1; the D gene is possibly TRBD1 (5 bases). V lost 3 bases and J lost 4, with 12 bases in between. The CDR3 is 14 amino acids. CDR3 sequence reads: CASSFGGITTEAFF. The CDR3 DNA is TGTGCCAGCAGTTTTGGGGGGATTACCACTGAAGCTTTCTTT.

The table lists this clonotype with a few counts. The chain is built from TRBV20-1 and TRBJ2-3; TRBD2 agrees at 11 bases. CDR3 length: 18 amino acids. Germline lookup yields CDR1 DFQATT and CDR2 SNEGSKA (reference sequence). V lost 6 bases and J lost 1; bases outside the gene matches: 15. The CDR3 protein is CSAFLTSGRMWGTDTQYF. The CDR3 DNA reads TGCAGTGCGTTCCTAACTAGCGGGAGAATGTGGGGCACAGATACGCAGTATTTT.

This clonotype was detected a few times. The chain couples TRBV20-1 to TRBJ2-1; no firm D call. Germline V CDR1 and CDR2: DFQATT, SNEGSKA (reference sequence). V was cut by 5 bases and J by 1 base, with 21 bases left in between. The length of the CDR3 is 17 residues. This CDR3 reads CSALTPTRSISYNEQFF. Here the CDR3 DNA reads TGCAGTGCTCTTACCCCTACACGGTCCATTTCCTACAATGAGCAGTTCTTC.

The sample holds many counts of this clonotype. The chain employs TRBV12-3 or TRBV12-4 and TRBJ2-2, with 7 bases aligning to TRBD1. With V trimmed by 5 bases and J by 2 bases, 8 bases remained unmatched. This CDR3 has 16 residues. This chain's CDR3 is CASSPQGQINTGELFF. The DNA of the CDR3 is TGTGCCAGCAGTCCACAGGGGCAAATAAACACCGGGGAGCTGTTTTTT.

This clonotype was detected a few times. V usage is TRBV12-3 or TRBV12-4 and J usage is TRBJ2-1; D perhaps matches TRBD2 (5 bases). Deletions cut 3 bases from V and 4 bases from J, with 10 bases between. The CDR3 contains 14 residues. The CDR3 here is CASSFYGNYNEQFF. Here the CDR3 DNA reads TGTGCCAGCAGTTTCTACGGGAATTACAATGAGCAGTTCTTC.

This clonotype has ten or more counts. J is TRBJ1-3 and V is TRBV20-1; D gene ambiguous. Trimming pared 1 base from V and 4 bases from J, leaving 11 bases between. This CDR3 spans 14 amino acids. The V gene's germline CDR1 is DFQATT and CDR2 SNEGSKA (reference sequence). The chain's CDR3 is CSARGGPGGNTIYF. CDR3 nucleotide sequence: TGCAGTGCTAGAGGAGGGCCTGGAGGAAACACCATATATTTT.

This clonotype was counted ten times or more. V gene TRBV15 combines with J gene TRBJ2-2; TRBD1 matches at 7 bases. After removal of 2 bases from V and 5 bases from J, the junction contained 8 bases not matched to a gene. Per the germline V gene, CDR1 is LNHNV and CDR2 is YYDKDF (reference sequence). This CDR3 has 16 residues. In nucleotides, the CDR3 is TGTGCCACCAGCAGAACGAGAACAGGGGTTACCGGGGAGCTGTTTTTT. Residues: CATSRTRTGVTGELFF.

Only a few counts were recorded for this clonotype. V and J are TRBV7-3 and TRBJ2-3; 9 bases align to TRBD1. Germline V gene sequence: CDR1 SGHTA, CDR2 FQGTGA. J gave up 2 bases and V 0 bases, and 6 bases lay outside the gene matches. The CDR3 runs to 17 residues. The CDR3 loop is CASSLTRDRVDTDTQYF. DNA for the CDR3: TGTGCCAGCAGCTTAACCCGGGACAGGGTTGACACAGATACGCAGTATTTT.

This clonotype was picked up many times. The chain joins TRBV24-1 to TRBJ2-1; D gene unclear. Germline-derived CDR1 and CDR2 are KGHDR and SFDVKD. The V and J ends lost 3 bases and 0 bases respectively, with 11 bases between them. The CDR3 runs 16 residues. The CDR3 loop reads CATSDNRASSYNEQFF. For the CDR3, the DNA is TGTGCCACCAGTGATAACCGAGCTAGCTCCTACAATGAGCAGTTCTTC.

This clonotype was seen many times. DNA of the CDR3: TGCGCCAGCAGCTTGGATCCGGACAGGGGGCCCGAGCAGTACTTC. It yields the protein CASSLDPDRGPEQYF. The V gene is TRBV5-1, the J gene TRBJ2-7; 11 nucleotides match TRBD1. Germline V lookup: CDR1 SGHRS, CDR2 YFSETQ. Trimming removed 0 bases from V and 6 bases from J; junction bases left unmatched: 5. The CDR3 totals 15 residues.

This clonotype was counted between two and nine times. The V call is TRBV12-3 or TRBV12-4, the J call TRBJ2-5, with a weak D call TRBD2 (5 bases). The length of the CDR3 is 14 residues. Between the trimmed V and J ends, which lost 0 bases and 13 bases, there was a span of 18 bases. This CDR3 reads CASSLAPGGPGVYF. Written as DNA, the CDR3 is TGTGCCAGCAGTTTAGCGCCGGGCGGTCCCGGGGTGTACTTC.

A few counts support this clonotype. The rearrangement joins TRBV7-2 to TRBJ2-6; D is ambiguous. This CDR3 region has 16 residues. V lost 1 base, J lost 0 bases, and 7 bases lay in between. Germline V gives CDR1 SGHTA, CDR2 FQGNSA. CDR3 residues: CASSLVRSSGANVLTF. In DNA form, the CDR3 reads TGTGCCAGCAGCTTAGTGCGTAGCTCTGGGGCCAACGTCCTGACTTTC. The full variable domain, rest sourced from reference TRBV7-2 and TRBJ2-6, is GAGVSQSPSNKVTEKGKDVELRCDPISGHTALYWYRQSLGQGLEFLIYFQGNSAPDKSGLPSDRFSAERTGGSVSTLTIQRTQQEDSAVYLCASSLVRSSGANVLTFGAGSRLTVL.

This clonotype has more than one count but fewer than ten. CDR3 sequence: CASSQELVSDSPLHF. CDR3 nucleotide sequence: TGCGCCAGCAGCCAAGAACTGGTGTCGGATTCACCCCTCCACTTT. The J gene is TRBJ1-6, the V gene TRBV4-1; D gene ambiguous. CDR1 MGHRA and CDR2 YSYEKL come from the germline V gene. The V and J ends lost 0 bases and 8 bases respectively, with 11 bases between them. The CDR3 sequence is 15 residues long.